The 5 T cell receptor beta chains below all came from one sample that was sequenced in a study of T cell responses to AZD1222 COVID-19 vaccine. This table comes from immunoSEQ multiplex PCR, and its TCRdb copy is limited to in-frame clones, with some not included. The sample carries tens of thousands of clones, 65% to 90% recorded once. Sequencing used peripheral blood, obtained on day 0 of AZD1222 vaccination. The receptor set was obtained from an adult in good health.

V is TRBV7-2 and J is TRBJ2-7; 9 nucleotides agree with TRBD2. The V gene's germline CDR1 is SGHTA and CDR2 FQGNSA. The CDR3 totals 15 residues. V shed 5 bases and J 7 bases; nucleotides not matched to a gene: 12. For the CDR3, the DNA is TGTGCCAGCAGCCGGACTAGCGCGGGGGAGTGGGAGCAGTACTTC. It specifies CASSRTSAGEWEQYF.

This clone was observed once. This chain links TRBV5-5 with TRBJ2-3; D not certain. This CDR3 has 14 residues. Germline V gene sequence: CDR1 SGHKS, CDR2 YYEKEE (reference sequence). The V gene lost 0 bases and the J gene lost 2 bases, with 7 bases spanning the gap. The CDR3 bases are TGTGCCAGCAGCTTGGTAACCGACACAGATACGCAGTATTTT. Translating gives CASSLVTDTDTQYF.

The gene calls are TRBV5-1 and TRBJ1-2; D is perhaps TRBD1 (6 bases). CDR3 length: 17 amino acids. The V end was cut by 0 bases, the J end by 2 bases, with 17 bases between. Germline V gene sequence: CDR1 SGHRS, CDR2 YFSETQ. In DNA, the CDR3 is TGCGCCAGCAGCTTGGCGCTCTCAGGGGTAGGGAACTATGGCTACACCTTC. This translates into CASSLALSGVGNYGYTF.

The J gene is TRBJ1-3, the V gene TRBV2; 12 nucleotides match TRBD1. With 6 bases clipped from V and 7 bases from J, the junction kept 4 bases outside the gene matches. Per germline, CDR1 SNHLY and CDR2 FYNNEI. CDR3 length: 14 residues. CDR3 loop: CASRRDRGLNTIYF. For the CDR3, the DNA is TGTGCCAGCAGGAGGGACAGGGGGCTTAACACCATATATTTT. Variable domain in full (rest from reference TRBV2 and TRBJ1-3): EPEVTQTPSHQVTQMGQEVILRCVPISNHLYFYWYRQILGQKVEFLVSFYNNEISEKSEIFDDQFSVERPDGSNFTLKIRSTKLEDSAMYFCASRRDRGLNTIYFGEGSWLTVV.

The chain has TRBV3-1 (or the pseudogene TRBV3-2) and TRBJ2-2, with 7 bases aligning to TRBD2. V gave up 0 bases and J gave up 4 bases; unmatched junction bases: 2. Germline V lookup: CDR1 LGHDT, CDR2 YNNKEL (reference sequence). This CDR3 contains 15 residues. The CDR3 DNA is TGTGCCAGCAGCCAAGATTGGGGGGGCACCGGGGAGCTGTTTTTT. Translated, it gives CASSQDWGGTGELFF.